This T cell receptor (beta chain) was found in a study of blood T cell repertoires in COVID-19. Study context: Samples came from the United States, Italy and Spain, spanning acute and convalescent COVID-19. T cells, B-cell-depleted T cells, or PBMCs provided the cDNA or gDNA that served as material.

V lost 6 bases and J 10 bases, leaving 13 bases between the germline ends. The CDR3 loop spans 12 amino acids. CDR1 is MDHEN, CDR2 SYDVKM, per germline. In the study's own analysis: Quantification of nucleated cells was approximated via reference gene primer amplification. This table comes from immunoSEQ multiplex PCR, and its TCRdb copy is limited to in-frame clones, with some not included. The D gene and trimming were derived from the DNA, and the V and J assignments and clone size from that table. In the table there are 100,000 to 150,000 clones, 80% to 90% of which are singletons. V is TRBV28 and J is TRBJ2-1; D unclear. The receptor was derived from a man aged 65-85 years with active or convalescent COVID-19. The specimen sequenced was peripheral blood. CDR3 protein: CASSPDKEEQFF. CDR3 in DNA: TGTGCCAGCAGCCCCGACAAAGAGGAGCAGTTCTTC.